What follows describes a single T cell receptor (beta chain). Time point here: after dendritic cell vaccination, including at tumor progression/relapse. This record comes from a study of glioma-infiltrating T cells after dendritic cell vaccination. CDR1 and CDR2 (germline): LNHDA, SQIVND (reference sequence). Trimming pared 5 bases from V and 4 bases from J, leaving 14 bases between. There are 14 residues in the CDR3. Libraries were prepared by immunoSEQ multiplex PCR; TCRdb keeps only in-frame clonotypes and omits some of them. The sample has roughly 100,000 clones; around four fifths are singletons.

The sequence was obtained from a human donor with glioblastoma. Sequencing was performed on blood, taken after dendritic cell vaccination. The chain links TRBV19 to TRBJ1-1; D unclear. CDR3 DNA: TGTGCCAGTAGTTCGACACAAGTAGTCACTGAAGCTTTCTTT. Translated: CASSSTQVVTEAFF.